The 14 T cell receptor beta chains listed next were all sequenced from one sample in a study of CD8 T cells in ankylosing spondylitis. One entry per CDR3 protein, called by TCRdb with MiXCR from the 5' RACE reads. The sample has almost 30,000 distinct CDR3 sequences, about 5.2% seen once; the top ten hold about 1.7%. The sequencing input was blood, either unsorted or a sorted T cell fraction (not recorded which). These receptors came from a female donor with ankylosing spondylitis or in good health (not recorded which).

The V and J genes are TRBV9 and TRBJ2-3, with D perhaps matching TRBD1 or TRBD2 (6 bases each). This CDR3 is built from 16 residues. Germline CDR1 SGDLS, CDR2 YYNGEE. The V gene lost 0 bases and the J gene lost 2 bases, with 13 bases spanning the gap. CDR3 residues: CASSVGEGGLTDTQYF. For the CDR3, the DNA is TGTGCCAGCAGCGTAGGTGAGGGGGGTCTCACAGATACGCAGTATTTT.

The rearrangement joins TRBV9 to TRBJ2-5; 13 nucleotides align to TRBD2. Germline assignment: CDR1 SGDLS and CDR2 YYNGEE. Germline trimming cut 3 bases from V and 5 bases from J; bases unmatched to any gene: 7. This CDR3 region has 16 residues. This chain's CDR3 is CASSARLAGGRETQYF. In DNA, the CDR3 is TGTGCCAGCAGCGCACGACTAGCGGGAGGCCGGGAGACCCAGTACTTC.

This clonotype was seen ten or more times. V and J are TRBV9 and TRBJ2-5; D perhaps matches TRBD1 (5 bases). The length of the CDR3 is 15 residues. Per the germline V gene, CDR1 is SGDLS and CDR2 is YYNGEE. V was trimmed by 0 bases and J by 2 bases, leaving 11 bases between them. The CDR3 DNA follows: TGTGCCAGCAGCGTAGGTTCCAGGGTACAAGAGACCCAGTACTTC. This encodes CASSVGSRVQETQYF.

This clonotype came up many times. The J gene is TRBJ1-1, the V gene TRBV9, with TRBD1 matching over 10 bases. Germline CDR1 SGDLS, CDR2 YYNGEE. V shed 3 bases, J shed 5 bases, and the junction held 1 base outside the gene matches. This CDR3 has 13 residues. CDR3 protein: CASSADRGTEAFF. The DNA of the CDR3 is TGTGCCAGCAGCGCGGACAGGGGGACTGAAGCTTTCTTT.

The table lists this clonotype with a few counts. The chain joins TRBV9 to TRBJ2-7, with TRBD2 identical over 12 bases. The CDR3 totals 16 residues. After removal of 3 bases from V and 5 bases from J, the junction contained 9 bases not matched to a gene. Germline lookup yields CDR1 SGDLS and CDR2 YYNGEE. CDR3 loop: CASSGPSGGVIDEQYF. Written as DNA, the CDR3 is TGTGCCAGCAGCGGCCCTAGCGGGGGGGTTATCGACGAGCAGTACTTC.

At least ten counts were recorded for this clonotype. The rearrangement uses TRBV9 and TRBJ1-6, with D tentatively TRBD1 (6 bases). The CDR3 totals 15 residues. From germline, CDR1 is SGDLS and CDR2 YYNGEE. The V and J ends lost 3 bases and 7 bases respectively, with 14 bases between them. The CDR3 loop is CASSDGGPPNSPLHF. The CDR3 DNA reads as TGTGCCAGCAGCGATGGGGGGCCACCGAATTCACCCCTCCACTTT.

This clonotype qualifies as medium-sized. The chain is built from TRBV9 and TRBJ2-1; 10 bases are shared with TRBD2. The trim removed 3 bases at V and 9 bases at J, leaving 15 bases unmatched. Germline lookup yields CDR1 SGDLS and CDR2 YYNGEE. This CDR3 has 17 amino acids. This CDR3 reads CASSAARDSGGKGEQFF. CDR3 nucleotides: TGTGCCAGCAGCGCCGCCCGAGATAGCGGGGGGAAGGGTGAGCAGTTCTTC.

Many counts were recorded for this clonotype. The chain combines TRBV7-2 with TRBJ2-7; D unresolved. V was pared by 11 bases and J by 4 bases, with 6 bases between. Germline loops: CDR1 SGHTA, CDR2 FQGNSA. The CDR3 contains 9 residues. The CDR3, as DNA: TGTGCCGGCCAGTACGAGCAGTACTTC. This encodes CAGQYEQYF.

This clonotype was seen at least ten times. The V call is TRBV9, the J call TRBJ2-1; 9 positions match TRBD2. V was clipped by 3 bases and J by 1 base; unmatched bases: 2. Germline V lookup: CDR1 SGDLS, CDR2 YYNGEE. The CDR3 length is 15 residues. The CDR3 DNA sequence: TGTGCCAGCAGCGGTCTAGCGGGGTCCTACAATGAGCAGTTCTTC. Its protein product is CASSGLAGSYNEQFF.

This clonotype has ten or more counts. The chain employs TRBV9 and TRBJ2-7; D might be TRBD2 (7 bases). Germline CDR1 and CDR2: SGDLS and YYNGEE. V dropped 2 bases and J dropped 7 bases, with 13 bases sitting between them. The CDR3 covers 13 residues. This chain's CDR3 is CASSVGGAEEQYF. The CDR3 nucleotides are TGTGCCAGCAGCGTGGGGGGGGCTGAAGAGCAGTACTTC.

This clonotype came up many times. The chain is built from TRBV9 and TRBJ2-5; 10 bases fit TRBD1. CDR1 and CDR2 from the germline V gene are SGDLS and YYNGEE. The CDR3 is made up of 15 amino acids. The V and J ends lost 2 bases and 5 bases, in that order; junction bases with no gene match: 6. CDR3 nucleotides: TGTGCCAGCAGCGTCGGGACAGGGGTGGCGGAGACCCAGTACTTC. Protein product: CASSVGTGVAETQYF.

By share of the sample, this clonotype is medium-sized. The gene calls are TRBV9 and TRBJ1-3, with 8 bases matching TRBD1. Per germline, CDR1 SGDLS and CDR2 YYNGEE. CDR3 size: 16 residues. V lost 4 bases and J lost 0; bases outside the gene matches: 6. CDR3 bases: TGTGCCAGCAGCCCTCGGGACAGGATCTCTGGAAACACCATATATTTT. It codes for CASSPRDRISGNTIYF.

This clonotype was seen repeatedly, ten times or more. V usage is TRBV9 and J usage is TRBJ2-6, with D possibly TRBD2 on 5 matching bases. This CDR3 is built from 16 residues. V gave up 0 bases and J gave up 2 bases, with 9 bases separating them. Germline V gene data show CDR1 as SGDLS and CDR2 as YYNGEE. The CDR3 spells CASSVGRGTGANVLTF. For the CDR3, the DNA is TGTGCCAGCAGCGTAGGTCGGGGTACTGGGGCCAACGTCCTGACTTTC. The full variable domain, rest sourced from reference TRBV9 and TRBJ2-6, is DSGVTQTPKHLITATGQRVTLRCSPRSGDLSVYWYQQSLDQGLQFLIQYYNGEERAKGNILERFSAQQFPDLHSELNLSSLELGDSALYFCASSVGRGTGANVLTFGAGSRLTVL.

This clonotype was recorded at least ten times. The chain is built from TRBV9 and TRBJ2-5; either TRBD1 or TRBD2 may supply D (5 bases each). This CDR3 has 14 amino acids. Looked up from germline, CDR1 is SGDLS and CDR2 is YYNGEE. The germline V and J ends were trimmed by 3 bases and 2 bases, with 11 bases remaining between them. CDR3 nucleotides: TGTGCCAGCAGCGGTGGTTGGGGGCAAGAGACCCAGTACTTC. Its protein product is CASSGGWGQETQYF.